A selection of T cell receptor beta chains follows, all from one sample in a study of blood T cell repertoires in COVID-19. Measured with immunoSEQ multiplex PCR; TCRdb has only the in-frame clones, and not every one. Found here are roughly 100,000 clones, roughly 79% of them singletons; the top ten hold over 9%. Sequenced material: peripheral blood. Receptors originate from a woman aged 65 to 85 with acute or convalescent COVID-19. CDR3s include the opening cysteine and the closing phenylalanine or tryptophan. D genes are given only for firm matches. The listing skips clone size in some rows; elsewhere it reads once, few, many or a size class.

clone_size,d_call,j_call,v_call,cdr3_nt,cdr3_aa
.,.,TRBJ1-5,TRBV6-6,TGTGCCAGCAGTTACGGGCCCGAGTTTTATCAGCCCCAGCATTTT,CASSYGPEFYQPQHF
.,TRBD2,TRBJ2-7,TRBV4-1,TGCGCCAGCAGCCAACCACAGGGACTAGCGGGAAGAGTTTACGAGCAGTACTTC,CASSQPQGLAGRVYEQYF
.,.,TRBJ2-7,TRBV5-4,TGTGCCAGCAGCTTGCGGGGAGGTGGGAACGAGCAGTACTTC,CASSLRGGGNEQYF
.,TRBD1,TRBJ2-3,TRBV2,TGTGCCAGCAGTGGGCAGACAGGGGGCCCAGATACGCAGTATTTT,CASSGQTGGPDTQYF
few,TRBD1,TRBJ1-4,TRBV30,TGTGCCTGGAGTGGGGACAGGGGACCGGATGAAAAACTGTTTTTT,CAWSGDRGPDEKLFF
.,TRBD2,TRBJ2-3,TRBV13,TGTGCCAGCAGCTTAGGCACTACTAGCGGGGGGTCACTAGGTACGCAGTATTTT,CASSLGTTSGGSLGTQYF
.,TRBD1,TRBJ1-2,TRBV28,TGTGCCAGCAGCTCGAGGACGTGGACAGGGAACTATGGCTACACCTTC,CASSSRTWTGNYGYTF
.,.,TRBJ1-4,TRBV23-1,TGCGCCAGCAGCCTTCATGAAAAACTGTTTTTT,CASSLHEKLFF
.,.,TRBJ2-1,TRBV11-2,TGTGCCAGCAGCCTCACCGGAGACAATGAGCAGTTCTTC,CASSLTGDNEQFF
.,TRBD2,TRBJ2-5,TRBV30,TGTGCCTGTTCCGGGGGGGGGAGGGAGACCCAGTACTTC,CACSGGGRETQYF
.,TRBD2,TRBJ2-3,TRBV5-1,TGCGCCAGCAGCTCGTTAGCGGGAGGACAAGCAGATACGCAGTATTTT,CASSSLAGGQADTQYF
.,TRBD1,TRBJ2-7,TRBV28,TGTGCCAGCACGACAGGGAGCATAAGCGAGCAGTACTTC,CASTTGSISEQYF
.,.,TRBJ1-6,TRBV6-2/TRBV6-3,TGTGCCAGCAGTTACAGGACTTTCTCCTATAATTCACCCCTCCACTTT,CASSYRTFSYNSPLHF
.,.,TRBJ1-2,TRBV9,TGTGCCAGCAGCGTCGGGGGTCTTGGCTATGGCTACACCTTC,CASSVGGLGYGYTF
.,.,TRBJ1-1,TRBV7-8,TGTGCCAGCAGCTCACTAAAGAACACTGAAGCTTTCTTT,CASSSLKNTEAFF
once,TRBD2,TRBJ2-1,TRBV30,TGTGCCCGTCGGATAGCGGGAGCCGGGGGTGAGCAGTTCTTC,CARRIAGAGGEQFF
once,.,TRBJ1-6,TRBV28,TGTGCCAGCAGTGTCCGGGGGGCATACTCCTATAATTCACCCCTCCACTTT,CASSVRGAYSYNSPLHF
.,.,TRBJ2-2,TRBV7-6,TGTGCCAGCAGCTTAGTAACTAGTGGGGCCGGGGAGCTGTTTTTT,CASSLVTSGAGELFF
.,TRBD1,TRBJ2-2,TRBV30,TGTGCCTGGAGCCCGACAGTTCGGGACAGGGACACCGGGGAGCTGTTTTTT,CAWSPTVRDRDTGELFF
.,TRBD2,TRBJ2-7,TRBV3-1/TRBV3-2,TGTGCCAGCAGCCAGGCTAGCGGGAGGACCCACTACGAGCAGTACTTC,CASSQASGRTHYEQYF
once,TRBD1,TRBJ1-1,TRBV19,TGTGCCAGTAGTATGAGGACAGGGACTGAAGCTTTCTTT,CASSMRTGTEAFF
.,.,TRBJ2-2,TRBV6-5,TGTGCCAGCAGTTACGGTGTCGGGGCCGGGGAGCTGTTTTTT,CASSYGVGAGELFF
.,TRBD2,TRBJ2-1,TRBV5-1,TGCGCCAGCAGCACCGTTCTAGCGGGGGGGCCCTATGAGCAGTTCTTC,CASSTVLAGGPYEQFF
once,TRBD1,TRBJ1-4,TRBV19,TGTGCCAGTCGCGGGACAGGAGGTGCAGACGAAAAACTGTTTTTT,CASRGTGGADEKLFF
.,TRBD2,TRBJ2-5,TRBV5-8,TGTGCCAGCAGCCCCCAAGGGCTAGCGGGACAAGAGACCCAGTACTTC,CASSPQGLAGQETQYF
.,TRBD1,TRBJ1-1,TRBV5-1,TGCGCCAGCCTCCGGGAGACAGGGCTGGGGTCCACTGAAGCTTTCTTT,CASLRETGLGSTEAFF
.,TRBD1,TRBJ1-4,TRBV4-1,TGCGCCAGCAGCCATCCCGGACAGGGAAATGAAAAACTGTTTTTT,CASSHPGQGNEKLFF
.,TRBD2,TRBJ2-7,TRBV29-1,TGCAGCGTGTGGGGCGGGGGCTCCTACGAGCAGTACTTC,CSVWGGGSYEQYF
once,.,TRBJ1-5,TRBV20-1,TGCAGTGCTAGTCTCAGGAAGGCGGGACCGTCTCAGCCCCAGCATTTT,CSASLRKAGPSQPQHF
once,TRBD2,TRBJ2-1,TRBV24-1,TGTGCCACCAGTAGGACTAGCGGATCACCTTACAATGAGCAGTTCTTC,CATSRTSGSPYNEQFF
.,TRBD2,TRBJ2-2,TRBV9,TGTGCCAGCAGCCGTGGACTAGCGGGAGTGGCCGGGGAGCTGTTTTTT,CASSRGLAGVAGELFF
.,.,TRBJ2-7,TRBV21-1,TGTGCCAGCAAGGGACAGGTGACCTACGAGCAGTACTTC,CASKGQVTYEQYF
.,TRBD1,TRBJ1-2,TRBV11-2,TGTGCCAGCAGCTTAGGGGGACAGGGGACCGATGGCTACACCTTC,CASSLGGQGTDGYTF
few,TRBD2,TRBJ2-1,TRBV7-2,TGTGCCAGCAGCTTGGGGACTTTCTACAGCGGGGGTGAGCAGTTCTTC,CASSLGTFYSGGEQFF
few,TRBD2,TRBJ2-1,TRBV4-1,TGCGCCAGCAGCCAAGATGGTAGCGGGGGTTCCTACAATGAGCAGTTCTTC,CASSQDGSGGSYNEQFF
.,TRBD2,TRBJ2-7,TRBV19,TGTGCCAGTAGTAACGGACTAGCGATAGGCGAGCAGTACTTC,CASSNGLAIGEQYF
.,.,TRBJ1-1,TRBV30,TGTGCCTGGAAGGTGCAGGGGATAGGGACTGAAGCTTTCTTT,CAWKVQGIGTEAFF
few,.,TRBJ1-5,TRBV4-2,TGTGCCAGCAGCCTCGGCCGCCCACAGGAAACCCTACAGCCCCAGCATTTT,CASSLGRPQETLQPQHF
.,.,TRBJ1-6,TRBV6-2/TRBV6-3,TGTGCCAGCAGTTACTCTCGGGGGACCCCGAATTCACCCCTCCACTTT,CASSYSRGTPNSPLHF
.,TRBD2,TRBJ2-3,TRBV6-2/TRBV6-3,TGTGCCAGCAGTTATAGCGGGGTGGGAGATACGCAGTATTTT,CASSYSGVGDTQYF
.,.,TRBJ1-1,TRBV19,TGTGCCAGTAGTATAGATAAACAGGCGCCGATGAACACTGAAGCTTTCTTT,CASSIDKQAPMNTEAFF